Shown below are 32 T cell receptor beta chains from a single sample sequenced in a study of cytomegalovirus exposure and HLA in healthy donors. The PCR used 60 Vbeta and 13 Jbeta primers. TCRdb's copy holds only in-frame clones and misses some; the assay was immunoSEQ multiplex PCR. The sample has 200,000 to 250,000 clones, 82% seen once. Input material: PBMCs. These receptors all stem from a woman in her forties in good health and CMV-seropositive.

This clone was seen only a few times. This sequence joins TRBV5-4 and TRBJ2-1; D might be TRBD2 (6 bases). Between the trimmed V and J ends, which lost 2 bases and 7 bases, there was a span of 13 bases. The germline V gene has CDR1 SGHNT and CDR2 YYREEE (reference sequence). This CDR3 has 14 residues. This chain's CDR3 is CASSFDIRGNEQFF. The CDR3 bases are TGTGCCAGCAGCTTTGACATACGGGGGAATGAGCAGTTCTTC.

V gene TRBV2 combines with J gene TRBJ2-7; TRBD2 matches at 13 bases. Germline V gives CDR1 SNHLY, CDR2 FYNNEI. J gave up 5 bases and V 5 bases, and 9 bases lay outside the gene matches. The CDR3 has 16 amino acids. The CDR3 protein is CASSFHPGLAGNEQYF. Written as DNA, the CDR3 is TGTGCCAGCAGTTTTCATCCGGGACTAGCGGGAAACGAGCAGTACTTC.

This sequence joins TRBV9 and TRBJ2-2, with D uncertain. Trimming left V 5 bases short and J 6 bases short, with 11 bases between. Germline assignment: CDR1 SGDLS and CDR2 YYNGEE. The CDR3 runs to 13 residues. The CDR3 loop is CASRTLEAGELFF. The CDR3 DNA reads as TGTGCCAGCAGGACCCTAGAGGCCGGGGAGCTGTTTTTT.

The CDR3 DNA reads as TGTGCCAGCAGCCTCCGGACGGGGGCCGGGGAGCTGTTTTTT. It specifies CASSLRTGAGELFF. The chain combines TRBV7-6 with TRBJ2-2; a possible D gene is TRBD2 (6 bases). V was cut by 5 bases and J by 6 bases, with 13 bases left in between. CDR3 length: 14 residues. Germline V lookup: CDR1 SGHVS, CDR2 FNYEAQ. The full variable domain, rest sourced from reference TRBV7-6 and TRBJ2-2, is GAGVSQSPRYKVTKRGQDVALRCDPISGHVSLYWYRQALGQGPEFLTYFNYEAQQDKSGLPNDRFSAERPEGSISTLTIQRTEQRDSAMYRCASSLRTGAGELFFGEGSRLTVL.

The chain uses TRBV5-1 and TRBJ2-3; 10 bases agree with TRBD2. V shed 0 bases, J shed 6 bases, and the junction held 7 bases outside the gene matches. The germline V gene has CDR1 SGHRS and CDR2 YFSETQ. The CDR3 spans 16 residues. This CDR3 is CASSLESSGSVDTQYF. In DNA form, the CDR3 reads TGCGCCAGCAGCTTGGAATCTAGCGGGAGTGTCGATACGCAGTATTTT.

This clone was observed once. The V gene is TRBV10-1, the J gene TRBJ2-6; possible D gene TRBD2, 5 bases. Looked up from germline, CDR1 is WNHNN and CDR2 is SYGVQD (reference sequence). Between the trimmed V and J ends, which lost 6 bases and 0 bases, there was a span of 18 bases. The CDR3 is 18 residues long. This chain's CDR3 is CASSLLTGWISGANVLTF. The CDR3 DNA is TGCGCCAGCAGCCTTTTGACGGGATGGATCTCTGGGGCCAACGTCCTGACTTTC.

Note on this clone: A much larger clone lies a single base off, so this may be a read error. Other nucleotide sequences from this sample produce the same CDR3. The genes are TRBV5-1 and TRBJ1-2, with a tentative D call TRBD1 (6 bases). Germline assignment: CDR1 SGHRS and CDR2 YFSETQ. The length of the CDR3 is 18 residues. V lost 8 bases and J 0 bases, leaving 26 bases between the germline ends. Here the CDR3 DNA reads TGCGCCAGTAGATTAGGGGGTCAGTCTAACCTAGCTAACTATGGCTACACCTTC. Its protein product is CASRLGGQSNLANYGYTF.

In this sample, this clone turned up once. The gene calls are TRBV7-8 and TRBJ2-7, with a tentative D call TRBD2 (5 bases). CDR1 is SGHVS and CDR2 is FQNEAQ in the germline V gene. V lost 1 base and J 0 bases, leaving 10 bases between the germline ends. This CDR3 is 15 amino acids long. The CDR3 DNA reads as TGTGCCAGCAGCTTAGGAGGGTTCCTCTCCTACGAGCAGTACTTC. Translating gives CASSLGGFLSYEQYF.

The chain carries TRBV4-1 and TRBJ1-5; 7 bases line up with TRBD1. Germline V CDR1 and CDR2: MGHRA, YSYEKL. J was trimmed by 3 bases and V by 1 base; bases with no gene match: 3. The CDR3 spans 15 residues. The CDR3 DNA reads as TGCGCCAGCAGCCAAGCGGGACAGCTCAATCAGCCCCAGCATTTT. Amino acids: CASSQAGQLNQPQHF.

The chain combines TRBV7-3 with TRBJ1-1; D remains ambiguous. Trimming took off 5 bases at V and 4 bases at J, with 11 bases between the two ends. The length of the CDR3 is 13 residues. Germline assignment: CDR1 SGHTA and CDR2 FQGTGA. In DNA form, the CDR3 reads TGTGCCAGCAGCAAGGAGACGACCACTGAAGCTTTCTTT. Protein: CASSKETTTEAFF.

The gene calls are TRBV7-9 and TRBJ2-2; TRBD2 matches 9 bases. V shed 5 bases and J 0 bases; nucleotides not matched to a gene: 4. The CDR3 spans 16 residues. Germline CDR1 is SEHNR and CDR2 is FQNEAQ (reference sequence). In nucleotides, the CDR3 is TGTGCCAGCAGCCGCGGACTAGCGACGAACACCGGGGAGCTGTTTTTT. It specifies CASSRGLATNTGELFF.

The chain combines TRBV30 with TRBJ2-6; D ambiguous. The ends were cut back, 5 bases at V and 4 bases at J, with 9 bases in the middle. This CDR3 has 13 amino acids. Germline values: CDR1 GTSNPN, CDR2 SVGIG (reference sequence). CDR3 coding DNA: TGTGCCTGGGAAACGACAGGGGCCAACGTCCTGACTTTC. This gives the protein CAWETTGANVLTF.

The chain is built from TRBV6-4 and TRBJ2-3; the match to TRBD2 covers 7 bases. The germline CDR1 and CDR2 sequences are MRHNA and SNTAGT. J lost 3 bases, V lost 3 bases, and 6 bases had no gene match. This CDR3 has 15 residues. CDR3 DNA: TGTGCCAGCAGTGATCGTGGGACTACTACAGATACGCAGTATTTT. Amino acids: CASSDRGTTTDTQYF.

Here the CDR3 reads CASSLEQLNTGELFF. The CDR3 bases are TGTGCCAGCAGCTTAGAACAATTGAACACCGGGGAGCTGTTTTTT. The V call is TRBV7-2, the J call TRBJ2-2, with no clear D. CDR3 size: 15 residues. V shed 1 base and J shed 1 base, with 7 bases lying between them. CDR1 is SGHTA and CDR2 is FQGNSA in the germline V gene.

This clone was detected once. This chain uses TRBV7-3 with TRBJ2-3, with TRBD2 as a possible D gene (5 bases). The V end was cut by 3 bases, the J end by 3 bases, with 10 bases between. Germline V gene data show CDR1 as SGHTA and CDR2 as FQGTGA. The CDR3 is 14 residues long. In nucleotides, the CDR3 is TGTGCCAGCAGCTTGCTTCAGCGGACAGATACGCAGTATTTT. It yields the protein CASSLLQRTDTQYF.

The chain joins TRBV4-3 to TRBJ2-3; TRBD2 aligns across 7 bases. V lost 0 bases, J lost 1 base, and 4 bases stayed unmatched. The CDR3 contains 16 residues. Germline V gene sequence: CDR1 LGHNA, CDR2 YSLEER. In DNA form, the CDR3 reads TGCGCCAGCAGCCAAGACGGACTAGGAGGCACAGATACGCAGTATTTT. Amino acid sequence: CASSQDGLGGTDTQYF.

The rearrangement uses TRBV9 and TRBJ1-6; D remains ambiguous. CDR3 length equals 13 residues. The germline CDR1 and CDR2 sequences are SGDLS and YYNGEE. V was trimmed by 3 bases and J by 9 bases, leaving 10 bases between them. DNA of the CDR3: TGTGCCAGCAGCGGACCAGGAGGTTCACCCCTCCACTTT. Encoded protein: CASSGPGGSPLHF.

The rearrangement links TRBV7-2 to TRBJ2-7, with 7 bases lining up with TRBD2. The CDR3 length is 17 residues. The germline V gene has CDR1 SGHTA and CDR2 FQGNSA. After removal of 1 base from V and 0 bases from J, the junction contained 9 bases not matched to a gene. DNA of the CDR3: TGTGCCAGCAGCTTAGACGTTGTCGGGAGGAGCTCCTACGAGCAGTACTTC. Translating gives CASSLDVVGRSSYEQYF.

In regard to this clone: An end of the junction does not agree with germline; a read error may underlie this. The gene calls are TRBV7-7 and TRBJ2-2; D is perhaps TRBD1 (6 bases). The germline gives CDR1 SSHAT, CDR2 FNYEAQ (reference sequence). The CDR3 runs 13 residues. The CDR3, as DNA: TGTGCTAGCAGCTTAACCAGGGGCGGGGAGCTGTTTTTT. Protein: CASSLTRGGELFF.

V is TRBV9 and J is TRBJ2-7; 8 bases agree with TRBD1. Per germline, CDR1 SGDLS and CDR2 YYNGEE. The V segment lost 4 bases and the J segment 4 bases; nucleotides outside the gene matches: 10. The CDR3 loop spans 15 amino acids. The CDR3 loop reads CASSTDRGGFYEQYF. The CDR3 bases are TGTGCCAGCAGCACCGACAGGGGCGGATTTTACGAGCAGTACTTC.

V gene TRBV6-5 combines with J gene TRBJ1-1; 7 nucleotides match TRBD1. CDR3 length: 14 amino acids. From germline, CDR1 is MNHEY and CDR2 SVGAGI. Trimming at V came to 6 bases and at J to 6 bases, leaving 10 bases not matched to a gene. CDR3 loop: CASRPDRALPEAFF. CDR3 sequence (DNA): TGTGCCAGCAGACCCGACAGGGCCCTGCCTGAAGCTTTCTTT.

The chain has TRBV6-5 and TRBJ1-5; TRBD1 matches 12 bases. The ends lost 4 bases at V and 3 bases at J; junction bases unmatched: 4. Germline V gene sequence: CDR1 MNHEY, CDR2 SVGAGI. The CDR3 runs to 16 residues. CDR3 in DNA: TGTGCCAGCAGTTGGGACAGGGGGCGAAACAATCAGCCCCAGCATTTT. Residues: CASSWDRGRNNQPQHF.

The chain is built from TRBV9 and TRBJ2-2, with 11 bases fitting TRBD1. Germline CDR1 reads SGDLS; CDR2 reads YYNGEE. The CDR3 has 16 amino acids. The trim removed 0 bases at V and 6 bases at J, leaving 4 bases unmatched. The CDR3 DNA sequence: TGTGCCAGCAGCGTAGTGGACAGGGGGCAATCCGGGGAGCTGTTTTTT. Translation gives CASSVVDRGQSGELFF.

In this sample, this clone turned up once. The rearrangement links TRBV11-3 to TRBJ2-7; 8 bases map to TRBD1. The CDR3 is 15 residues long. Germline V lookup: CDR1 SGHNT, CDR2 YENEEA. J was trimmed by 4 bases and V by 4 bases; bases with no gene match: 9. CDR3 protein: CASSSGTGLSYEQYF. Written as DNA, the CDR3 is TGTGCCAGCAGCTCCGGGACAGGACTAAGTTACGAGCAGTACTTC.

This clone has more than one count but fewer than ten. J is TRBJ2-7 and V is TRBV4-2; tentative D call: TRBD1 (6 bases). Germline values: CDR1 LGHNA, CDR2 YNFKEQ. The germline V and J ends were trimmed by 1 base and 3 bases, with 13 bases remaining between them. CDR3 length equals 15 residues. The CDR3 nucleotides are TGTGCCAGCAGCCAAGGGACAGAGTCACGCTACGAGCAGTACTTC. Its translation is CASSQGTESRYEQYF.

This clone was seen more than once but under ten times. The chain employs TRBV6-5 and TRBJ2-2, with TRBD1 matching over 9 bases. Germline V lookup: CDR1 MNHEY, CDR2 SVGAGI. CDR3 length equals 14 residues. With V trimmed by 6 bases and J by 3 bases, 2 bases remained unmatched. The CDR3 reads CASSRDRDTGELFF. The CDR3 region has the DNA TGTGCCAGCAGCCGGGACAGGGACACCGGGGAGCTGTTTTTT.

On this clone: At the DNA level, this CDR3 is encoded by other sequences in the same sample as well. The rearrangement uses TRBV5-1 and TRBJ2-7; the match to TRBD1 covers 9 bases. This CDR3 spans 14 amino acids. The germline V gene has CDR1 SGHRS and CDR2 YFSETQ. Trimming cost V 4 bases and J 4 bases; bases outside gene matches: 6. DNA of the CDR3: TGCGCCAGCAGCCCGGACAGGGGACCTTACGAGCAGTACTTC. Translated, it gives CASSPDRGPYEQYF.

V usage is TRBV9 and J usage is TRBJ2-5; 10 bases are shared with TRBD2. This CDR3 comprises 17 residues. V lost 0 bases to trimming and J lost 1 base; unmatched junction nucleotides: 6. Per the germline V gene, CDR1 is SGDLS and CDR2 is YYNGEE. CDR3 loop: CASSVGGLAGGQETQYF. As DNA, the CDR3 is TGTGCCAGCAGCGTAGGGGGTTTAGCGGGGGGCCAAGAGACCCAGTACTTC.

V usage is TRBV7-2 and J usage is TRBJ2-7; the D is unclear. V dropped 2 bases and J dropped 5 bases, with 4 bases sitting between them. Germline-derived CDR1 and CDR2 are SGHTA and FQGNSA. This CDR3 contains 11 residues. This CDR3 reads CASSLYDEQYF. In DNA form, the CDR3 reads TGTGCCAGCAGCTTATATGACGAGCAGTACTTC.

The chain recombines TRBV27 with TRBJ2-3; D gene unclear. Per germline, CDR1 MNHEY and CDR2 SMNVEV (reference sequence). With 3 bases removed from V and 2 bases from J, the gap between germline ends came to 3 bases. The CDR3 has 12 residues. CDR3 in DNA: TGTGCCAGCAGTTTTCACACAGATACGCAGTATTTT. Translation: CASSFHTDTQYF.

The chain is built from TRBV15 and TRBJ2-7; 10 bases match TRBD1. The CDR3 extends over 18 amino acids. Losses at the gene ends were 2 bases for V and 6 bases for J; bases not matched to a gene: 16. Per germline, CDR1 LNHNV and CDR2 YYDKDF (reference sequence). The CDR3 DNA sequence: TGTGCCACCAGCAGATCCATGACAGGGGGCAAAGGGTATCGCGAGCAGTACTTC. Amino acid sequence: CATSRSMTGGKGYREQYF.

V usage is TRBV4-3 and J usage is TRBJ1-3; TRBD1 is a possible D gene (5 bases). V was shortened by 1 base and J by 5 bases, with 15 bases between the two germline ends. The germline V gene has CDR1 LGHNA and CDR2 YSLEER. The length of the CDR3 is 16 residues. DNA for the CDR3: TGCGCCAGCAGCCAAGTCCGACAGTTACGCAGAAACACCATATATTTT. As protein: CASSQVRQLRRNTIYF.